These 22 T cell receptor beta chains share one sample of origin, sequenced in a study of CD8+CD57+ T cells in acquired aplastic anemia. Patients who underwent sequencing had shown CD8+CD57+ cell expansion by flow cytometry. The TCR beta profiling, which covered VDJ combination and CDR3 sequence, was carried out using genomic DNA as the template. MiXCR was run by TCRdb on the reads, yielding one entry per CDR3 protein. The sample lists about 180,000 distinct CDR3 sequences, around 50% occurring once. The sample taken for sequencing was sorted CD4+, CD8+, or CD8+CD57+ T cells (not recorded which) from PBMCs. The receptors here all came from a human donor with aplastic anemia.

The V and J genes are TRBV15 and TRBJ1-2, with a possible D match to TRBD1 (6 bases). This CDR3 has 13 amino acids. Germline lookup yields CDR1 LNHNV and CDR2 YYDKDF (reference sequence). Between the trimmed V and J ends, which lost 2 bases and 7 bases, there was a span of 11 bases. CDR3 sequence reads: CATSRQGMGGYTF. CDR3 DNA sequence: TGTGCCACCAGCAGACAGGGGATGGGTGGCTACACCTTC.

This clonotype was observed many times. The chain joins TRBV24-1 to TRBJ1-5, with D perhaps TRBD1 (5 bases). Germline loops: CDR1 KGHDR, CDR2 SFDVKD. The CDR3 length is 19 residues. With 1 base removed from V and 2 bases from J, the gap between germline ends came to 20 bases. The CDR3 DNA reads TGTGCCACCAGTGATTTTGCCTTGAATGACAGCAAACGCAATCAGCCCCAGCATTTT. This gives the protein CATSDFALNDSKRNQPQHF.

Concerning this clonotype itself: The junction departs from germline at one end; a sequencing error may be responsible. As DNA, the CDR3 is TGTGCCACCAGTGAAAGCGGGGGATATTACAATGAGCTGTACTTC. Translating gives CATSESGGYYNELYF. This chain joins TRBV24-1 and TRBJ2-1; 8 nucleotides align to TRBD2. Germline assignment: CDR1 KGHDR and CDR2 SFDVKD. CDR3 length: 15 residues.

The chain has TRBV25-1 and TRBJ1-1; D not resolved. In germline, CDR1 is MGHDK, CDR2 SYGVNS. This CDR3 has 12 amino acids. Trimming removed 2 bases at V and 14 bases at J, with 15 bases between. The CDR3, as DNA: TGTGCCAGCAGTGAACGGGCCTCCAAAGGGTTCTTT. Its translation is CASSERASKGFF.

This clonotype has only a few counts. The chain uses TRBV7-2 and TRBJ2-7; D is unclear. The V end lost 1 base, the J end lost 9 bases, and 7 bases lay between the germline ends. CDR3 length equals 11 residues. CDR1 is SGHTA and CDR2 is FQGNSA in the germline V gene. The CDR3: CASSLETWQYF. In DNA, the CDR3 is TGTGCCAGCAGCTTAGAGACGTGGCAGTACTTC.

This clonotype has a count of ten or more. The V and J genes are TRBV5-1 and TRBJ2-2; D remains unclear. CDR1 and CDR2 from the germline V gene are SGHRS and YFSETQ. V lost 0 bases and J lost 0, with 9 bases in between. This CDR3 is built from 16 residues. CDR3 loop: CASSLVLGTNTGELFF. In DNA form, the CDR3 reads TGCGCCAGCAGCTTGGTTCTAGGGACGAACACCGGGGAGCTGTTTTTT.

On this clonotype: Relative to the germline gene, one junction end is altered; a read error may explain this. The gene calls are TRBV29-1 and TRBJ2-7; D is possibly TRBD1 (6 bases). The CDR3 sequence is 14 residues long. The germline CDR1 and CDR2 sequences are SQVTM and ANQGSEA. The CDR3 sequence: CSVVAFGQSYEQHF. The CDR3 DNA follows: TGCAGCGTTGTGGCTTTCGGACAGTCCTACGAGCAGCACTTC.

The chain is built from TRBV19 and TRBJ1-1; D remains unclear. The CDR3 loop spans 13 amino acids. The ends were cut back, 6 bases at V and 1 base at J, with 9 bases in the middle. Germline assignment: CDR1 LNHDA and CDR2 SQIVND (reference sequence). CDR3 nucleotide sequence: TGTGCCAGTAGGGGAGGGAAGAACACTGAAGCTTTCTTT. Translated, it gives CASRGGKNTEAFF.

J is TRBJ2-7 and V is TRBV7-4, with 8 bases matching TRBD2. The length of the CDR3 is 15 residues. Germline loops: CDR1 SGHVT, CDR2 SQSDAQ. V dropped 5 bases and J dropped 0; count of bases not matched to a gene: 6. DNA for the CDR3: TGTGCCAGCAGCCCCGGGGGGGGACCCTCCTACGAGCAGTACTTC. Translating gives CASSPGGGPSYEQYF. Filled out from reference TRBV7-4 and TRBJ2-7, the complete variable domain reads GAGVSQSPRYKVAKRGRDVALRCDSISGHVTLYWYRQTLGQGSEVLTYSQSDAQRDKSGRPSGRFSAERPERSVSTLKIQRTEQGDSAVYLCASSPGGGPSYEQYFGPGTRLTVT.

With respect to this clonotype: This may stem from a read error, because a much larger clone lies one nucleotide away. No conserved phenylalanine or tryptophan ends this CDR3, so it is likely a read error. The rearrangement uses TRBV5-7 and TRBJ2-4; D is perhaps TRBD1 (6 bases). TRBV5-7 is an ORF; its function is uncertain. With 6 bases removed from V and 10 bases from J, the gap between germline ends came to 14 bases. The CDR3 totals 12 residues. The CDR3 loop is CASNQGTCIQYL. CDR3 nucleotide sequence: TGTGCCAGCAACCAGGGGACGTGTATTCAGTACCTC.

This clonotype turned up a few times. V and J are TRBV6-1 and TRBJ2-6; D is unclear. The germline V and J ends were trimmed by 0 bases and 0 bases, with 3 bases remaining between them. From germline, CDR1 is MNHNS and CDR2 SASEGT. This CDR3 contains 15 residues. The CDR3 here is CASSEASSGANVLTF. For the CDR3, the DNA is TGTGCCAGCAGTGAAGCTAGCTCTGGGGCCAACGTCCTGACTTTC.

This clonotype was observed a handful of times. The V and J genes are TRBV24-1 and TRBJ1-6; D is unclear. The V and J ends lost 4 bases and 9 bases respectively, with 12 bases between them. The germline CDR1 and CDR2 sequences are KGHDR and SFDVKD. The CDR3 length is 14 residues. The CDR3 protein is CATSDSGPFSPLHF. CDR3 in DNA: TGTGCCACCAGTGACTCCGGACCGTTTTCACCCCTCCACTTT.

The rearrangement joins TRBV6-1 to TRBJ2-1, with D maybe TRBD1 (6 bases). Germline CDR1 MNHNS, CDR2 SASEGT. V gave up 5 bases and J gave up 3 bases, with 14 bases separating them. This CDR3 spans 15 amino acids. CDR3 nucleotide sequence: TGTGCCAGCAGTTCACAGGGCCACCTCTACAATGAGCAGTTCTTC. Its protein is CASSSQGHLYNEQFF.

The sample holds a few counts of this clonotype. DNA for the CDR3: TGCAGTGCTAGACTAGGCCGTAATTACGAGCAGTACTTC. This codes for CSARLGRNYEQYF. The V and J genes are TRBV20-1 and TRBJ2-7; D gene ambiguous. Trimming shortened V by 2 bases and J by 4 bases, and 12 bases separated the two germline ends. The CDR3 is made up of 13 amino acids. Germline CDR1 is DFQATT and CDR2 is SNEGSKA (reference sequence).

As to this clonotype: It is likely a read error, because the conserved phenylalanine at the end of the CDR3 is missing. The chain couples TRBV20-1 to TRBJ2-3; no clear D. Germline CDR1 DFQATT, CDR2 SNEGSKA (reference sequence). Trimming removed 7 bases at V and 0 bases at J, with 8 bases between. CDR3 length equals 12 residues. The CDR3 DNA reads TGCAGTGTGGCGCCTAGCACAGATACGCAGTATTTG. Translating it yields CSVAPSTDTQYL.

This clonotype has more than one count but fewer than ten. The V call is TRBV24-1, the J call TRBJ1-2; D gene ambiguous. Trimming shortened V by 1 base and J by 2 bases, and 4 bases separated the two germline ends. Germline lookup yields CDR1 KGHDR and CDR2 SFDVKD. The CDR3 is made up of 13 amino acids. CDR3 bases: TGTGCCACCAGTGATTTTGGGAACTATGGCTACACCTTC. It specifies CATSDFGNYGYTF.

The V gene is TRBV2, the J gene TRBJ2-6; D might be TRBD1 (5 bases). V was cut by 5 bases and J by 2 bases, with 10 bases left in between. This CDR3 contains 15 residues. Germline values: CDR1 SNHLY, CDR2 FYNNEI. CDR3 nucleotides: TGTGCCAGCAGTTCCCAGGGAACTGGGGCCAACGTCCTGACTTTC. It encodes CASSSQGTGANVLTF.

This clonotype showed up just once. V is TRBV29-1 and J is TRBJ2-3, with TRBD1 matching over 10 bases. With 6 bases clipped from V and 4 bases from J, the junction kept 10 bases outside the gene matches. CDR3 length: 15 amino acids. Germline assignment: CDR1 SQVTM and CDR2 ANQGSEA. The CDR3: CSVDPGQGSPDTQYF. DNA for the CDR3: TGCAGCGTCGACCCGGGACAGGGGTCCCCAGATACGCAGTATTTT.

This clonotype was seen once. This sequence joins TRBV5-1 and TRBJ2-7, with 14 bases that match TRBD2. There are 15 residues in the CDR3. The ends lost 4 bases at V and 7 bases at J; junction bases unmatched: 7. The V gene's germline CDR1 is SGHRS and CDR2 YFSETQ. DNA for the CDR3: TGCGCCAGCAGCCAGGGACTAGCGGGAGTAGGAGAGCAGTACTTC. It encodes CASSQGLAGVGEQYF. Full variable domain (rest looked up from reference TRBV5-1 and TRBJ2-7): KAGVTQTPRYLIKTRGQQVTLSCSPISGHRSVSWYQQTPGQGLQFLFEYFSETQRNKGNFPGRFSGRQFSNSRSEMNVSTLELGDSALYLCASSQGLAGVGEQYFGPGTRLTVT.

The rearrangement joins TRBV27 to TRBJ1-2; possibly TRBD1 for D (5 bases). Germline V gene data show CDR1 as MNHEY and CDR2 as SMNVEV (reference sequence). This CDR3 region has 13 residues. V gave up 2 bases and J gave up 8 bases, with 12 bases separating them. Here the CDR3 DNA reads TGTGCCAGCAGTTTAAGGCAGGGAAGGGGCTACACCTTC. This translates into CASSLRQGRGYTF.

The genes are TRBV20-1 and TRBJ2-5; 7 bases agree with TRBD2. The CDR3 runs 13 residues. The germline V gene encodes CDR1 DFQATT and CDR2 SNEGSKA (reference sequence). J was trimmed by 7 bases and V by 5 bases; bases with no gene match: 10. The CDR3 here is CSASPSGGGTQYF. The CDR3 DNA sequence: TGCAGTGCTTCTCCTAGCGGAGGAGGGACCCAGTACTTC.

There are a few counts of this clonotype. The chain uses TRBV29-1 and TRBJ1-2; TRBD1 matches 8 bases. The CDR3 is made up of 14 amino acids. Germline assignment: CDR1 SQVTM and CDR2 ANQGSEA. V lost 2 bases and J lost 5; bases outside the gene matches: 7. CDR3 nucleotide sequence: TGCAGCGTTGAATTAGGCAGGGGGCTTTATGGCTACACCTTC. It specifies CSVELGRGLYGYTF.